This T cell receptor beta chain is drawn from a study of Ad26.COV2.S vaccination and SARS-CoV-2 variants. Notes on the study in general: Possibly, TCR breadth and depth analyses underestimated total T cell responses.

Clones were sequenced by immunoSEQ multiplex PCR, and TCRdb holds only the in-frame ones, with some missing. The sample lists around 370,000 clones, around 92% occurring once. Germline V CDR1 and CDR2: SGHTA, FQGNSA. V lost 4 bases and J lost 1; bases outside the gene matches: 3. The CDR3 runs 16 residues. As to this clone: Its antigen remains unknown.

This clonotype was sampled from a human donor who had recovered from COVID-19. This chain joins TRBV7-2 and TRBJ1-4, with 10 positions matching TRBD1. Sequenced here: peripheral blood, sampled after recovery from COVID-19. The chain's CDR3 is CASSSWTGGTNEKLFF. CDR3 nucleotides: TGTGCCAGCAGCTCATGGACAGGGGGAACTAATGAAAAACTGTTTTTT.